The 25 T cell receptor beta chains in this list originate from one sample, sequenced in a study of persistence of HIV-infected CD4 T cells. The immunoSEQ assay was version 4, run in survey mode. Produced via immunoSEQ multiplex PCR; TCRdb's table is partial and in-frame only. Of about 36,000 clones in the sample, about 81% were seen once. No cognate antigen is known for these TCRs. The stimulus was an HIV-1 Gag 15-mer peptide pool, 0.85 to 1 ug/peptide/mL. Sorted nonresponding memory CD4+ T cells were CD40L-negative, CD69-negative, CD45RO-high. The starting material was cultured CD4+ T cells from PBMCs, obtained from a patient who received antiretroviral therapy. These receptor sequences come from an adult with HIV. The donor label of this sample is uncertain.

V gene TRBV5-1 combines with J gene TRBJ2-1; 14 bases line up with TRBD2. The germline V gene encodes CDR1 SGHRS and CDR2 YFSETQ. V lost 4 bases to trimming and J lost 4 bases; unmatched junction nucleotides: 13. The CDR3 is 19 amino acids. The CDR3 loop is CASSPGLAGALGLYNEQFF. The CDR3 DNA reads as TGCGCCAGCAGCCCGGGACTAGCGGGGGCCCTCGGACTGTACAATGAGCAGTTCTTC.

This sequence joins TRBV10-2 and TRBJ1-1, with a tentative D call TRBD1 (5 bases). CDR1 WSHSY and CDR2 SAAADI come from the germline V gene. The CDR3 length is 12 residues. Trimming removed 10 bases at V and 11 bases at J, with 20 bases between. The DNA of the CDR3 is TGCGCCACCGGAAGGGGCCCTGGGGATGCTTTCTTT. It encodes CATGRGPGDAFF.

This clone was counted a few times. This chain uses TRBV10-1 with TRBJ1-1; no definite D call. V was trimmed by 4 bases and J by 3 bases, leaving 12 bases between them. Germline V gene lookup returns CDR1 WNHNN and CDR2 SYGVQD (reference sequence). This CDR3 is 14 amino acids long. CDR3 residues: CASSAGSWDTEAFF. CDR3 in DNA: TGCGCCAGCAGTGCCGGGAGTTGGGACACTGAAGCTTTCTTT.

The chain employs TRBV7-2 and TRBJ1-5, with D possibly matching TRBD1 (5 bases). Germline CDR1 SGHTA, CDR2 FQGNSA. The CDR3 covers 15 residues. V was cut by 2 bases and J by 2 bases, with 10 bases left in between. The CDR3 sequence: CASSLNLGGNQPQHF. The CDR3 DNA reads as TGTGCCAGCAGCTTAAATCTGGGGGGCAATCAGCCCCAGCATTTT.

V and J are TRBV7-3 and TRBJ1-1; no definite D call. Per germline, CDR1 SGHTA and CDR2 FQGTGA. The CDR3 has 13 amino acids. The V end lost 0 bases, the J end lost 5 bases, and 7 bases lay between the germline ends. CDR3 sequence reads: CASSLTSTTEAFF. In nucleotides, the CDR3 is TGTGCCAGCAGCTTAACTAGCACTACTGAAGCTTTCTTT.

This chain joins TRBV7-9 and TRBJ2-3; 7 nucleotides agree with TRBD2. Germline-derived CDR1 and CDR2 are SEHNR and FQNEAQ (reference sequence). This CDR3 is 18 amino acids long. V lost 0 bases, J lost 2 bases, and 11 bases stayed unmatched. CDR3 sequence: CASSLALPSGDHTDTQYF. CDR3 DNA sequence: TGTGCCAGCAGCTTAGCGCTGCCTAGCGGCGACCACACAGATACGCAGTATTTT.

The chain carries TRBV5-4 and TRBJ1-3, with a weak D call TRBD1 (5 bases). V lost 0 bases and J lost 4, with 14 bases in between. CDR3 length: 16 amino acids. Germline CDR1 is SGHNT and CDR2 is YYREEE (reference sequence). The CDR3 protein is CASSLGVPAGGNTIYF. The CDR3 region has the DNA TGTGCCAGCAGCTTGGGTGTCCCGGCAGGGGGAAACACCATATATTTT. Combining the CDR3 with reference TRBV5-4 and TRBJ1-3 gives the whole variable domain ETGVTQSPTHLIKTRGQQVTLRCSSQSGHNTVSWYQQALGQGPQFIFQYYREEENGRGNFPPRFSGLQFPNYSSELNVNALELDDSALYLCASSLGVPAGGNTIYFGEGSWLTVV.

V is TRBV25-1 and J is TRBJ2-5; D not resolved. Trimming pared 3 bases from V and 0 bases from J, leaving 5 bases between. The germline gives CDR1 MGHDK, CDR2 SYGVNS. This CDR3 is built from 13 residues. The CDR3 DNA reads TGTGCCAGCAGTGAGGCACACCAAGAGACCCAGTACTTC. Encoded protein: CASSEAHQETQYF.

The chain carries TRBV5-6 and TRBJ1-4; 9 bases line up with TRBD1. From germline, CDR1 is SGHDT and CDR2 YYEEEE. J gave up 8 bases and V 4 bases, and 12 bases lay outside the gene matches. CDR3 size: 16 residues. The CDR3 spells CASSQFRDREGEKLFF. The DNA for the CDR3 is TGTGCCAGCAGCCAATTTCGGGACAGGGAAGGAGAAAAACTGTTTTTT. The full variable domain, rest sourced from reference TRBV5-6 and TRBJ1-4, is DAGVTQSPTHLIKTRGQQVTLRCSPKSGHDTVSWYQQALGQGPQFIFQYYEEEERQRGNFPDRFSGHQFPNYSSELNVNALLLGDSALYLCASSQFRDREGEKLFFGSGTQLSVL.

The CDR3 nucleotides are TGTGCCAGCAGCTTCGGGAGCAATCAGCCCCAGCATTTT. Its translation is CASSFGSNQPQHF. The chain is built from TRBV6-5 and TRBJ1-5; D is ambiguous. V dropped 6 bases and J dropped 1 base, with 7 bases sitting between them. The CDR3 extends over 13 amino acids. Germline V gene sequence: CDR1 MNHEY, CDR2 SVGAGI.

This clone was counted between two and nine times. The rearrangement links TRBV6-6 to TRBJ1-2, with D tentatively TRBD1 (6 bases). The CDR3 length is 15 residues. CDR1 is MNHNY and CDR2 is SVGAGI in the germline V gene (reference sequence). V lost 4 bases and J 8 bases, leaving 20 bases between the germline ends. This CDR3 is CASSFTPQGRGGYTF. The DNA of the CDR3 is TGTGCCAGCAGTTTCACTCCACAGGGAAGAGGAGGCTACACCTTC.

This chain uses TRBV2 with TRBJ1-1; the D is unclear. With 6 bases removed from V and 8 bases from J, the gap between germline ends came to 10 bases. Germline V gives CDR1 SNHLY, CDR2 FYNNEI. The CDR3 runs 11 residues. The CDR3 here is CASSVQKEAFF. CDR3 sequence (DNA): TGTGCCAGCAGCGTACAGAAAGAAGCTTTCTTT.

This clone occurred a few times. The CDR3 nucleotides are TGTGCCAGCAGCGGACGGGTGGTAAGCAATCAGCCCCAGCATTTT. Its translation is CASSGRVVSNQPQHF. This chain links TRBV2 with TRBJ1-5; D unclear. CDR1 and CDR2 (germline): SNHLY, FYNNEI. With 6 bases removed from V and 1 base from J, the gap between germline ends came to 13 bases. The CDR3 has 15 amino acids.

The J gene is TRBJ1-4, the V gene TRBV30; no reliable D call. The germline V and J ends were trimmed by 4 bases and 7 bases, with 13 bases remaining between them. CDR1 and CDR2 (germline): GTSNPN, SVGIG (reference sequence). The CDR3 length is 13 residues. CDR3 region: CAWKIGSGEKLFF. Written as DNA, the CDR3 is TGTGCCTGGAAAATCGGGTCGGGTGAAAAACTGTTTTTT.

This chain links TRBV7-3 with TRBJ1-1; D call uncertain. Germline V CDR1 and CDR2: SGHTA, FQGTGA. V was clipped by 3 bases and J by 1 base, with 6 bases between them. The CDR3 extends over 13 amino acids. The CDR3 protein is CASSFGRNTEAFF. The CDR3 DNA reads as TGTGCCAGCAGCTTCGGAAGGAACACTGAAGCTTTCTTT.

This clone showed up just a few times. The V gene is TRBV7-9, the J gene TRBJ1-1; no definite D call. V lost 5 bases and J lost 8, with 18 bases in between. Germline-derived CDR1 and CDR2 are SEHNR and FQNEAQ (reference sequence). CDR3 size: 14 residues. The CDR3 nucleotides are TGTGCCAGCAGCCAGGTACTCAGTCAGCTGGAAGCTTTCTTT. Its translation: CASSQVLSQLEAFF.

The chain joins TRBV6-5 to TRBJ2-2; perhaps D is TRBD1 or TRBD2 (7 bases each). In germline, CDR1 is MNHEY, CDR2 SVGAGI. Trimming took 8 bases from V and 4 from J, leaving 17 bases between them. This CDR3 is built from 15 residues. The CDR3 DNA is TGTGCCAGCGGGAGGGGGCGGTTAAGCACCGGGGAGCTGTTTTTT. Its protein is CASGRGRLSTGELFF.

This clone was seen more than once but under ten times. This chain joins TRBV5-4 and TRBJ1-1; D gene uncertain. The V end was cut by 2 bases, the J end by 1 base, with 12 bases between. Per germline, CDR1 SGHNT and CDR2 YYREEE (reference sequence). This CDR3 contains 15 residues. The CDR3 reads CASSLAIGQNTEAFF. CDR3 nucleotides: TGTGCCAGCAGCTTAGCTATCGGCCAGAACACTGAAGCTTTCTTT.

The V call is TRBV9, the J call TRBJ2-2, with D hard to call. The V gene's germline CDR1 is SGDLS and CDR2 YYNGEE. The CDR3 runs to 13 residues. The V end lost 0 bases, the J end lost 6 bases, and 6 bases lay between the germline ends. This CDR3 is CASSVVVAGELFF. CDR3 nucleotides: TGTGCCAGCAGCGTAGTGGTGGCCGGGGAGCTGTTTTTT.

The V gene is TRBV6-5, the J gene TRBJ1-1, with a tentative D call TRBD1 (5 bases). The CDR3 is made up of 13 amino acids. The germline gives CDR1 MNHEY, CDR2 SVGAGI. Trimming removed 4 bases from V and 9 bases from J, with 15 bases in between. This chain's CDR3 is CASSFQGGIKAFF. DNA for the CDR3: TGTGCCAGCAGTTTCCAGGGAGGGATTAAAGCTTTCTTT.

The chain joins TRBV10-3 to TRBJ1-1; D not certain. CDR3 size: 11 residues. The V gene lost 6 bases and the J gene lost 2 bases, with 4 bases spanning the gap. The V gene's germline CDR1 is ENHRY and CDR2 SYGVKD. The CDR3 spells CAISQNTEAFF. As DNA, the CDR3 is TGTGCCATCAGCCAAAACACTGAAGCTTTCTTT.

This rearrangement joins TRBV2 to TRBJ2-5; TRBD2 matches at 15 bases. Per the germline V gene, CDR1 is SNHLY and CDR2 is FYNNEI. Losses at the gene ends were 8 bases for V and 4 bases for J; bases not matched to a gene: 17. The CDR3 runs to 19 residues. The CDR3 spells CASGGLAGGAAGVRETQYF. DNA of the CDR3: TGTGCCAGCGGAGGACTAGCGGGGGGGGCCGCGGGGGTTAGAGAGACCCAGTACTTC.

V usage is TRBV20-1 and J usage is TRBJ1-1; D unclear. Germline CDR1 is DFQATT and CDR2 is SNEGSKA (reference sequence). CDR3 length equals 11 residues. V gave up 3 bases and J gave up 7 bases, with 9 bases separating them. CDR3 protein: CSASERSEAFF. CDR3 bases: TGCAGTGCTAGTGAACGGAGTGAAGCTTTCTTT.

The J gene is TRBJ1-1, the V gene TRBV11-3, with D unresolved. CDR1 SGHNT and CDR2 YENEEA come from the germline V gene. V lost 1 base, J lost 1 base, and 4 bases lay in between. This CDR3 is 13 amino acids long. CDR3 amino acids: CASSLARNTEAFF. Written as DNA, the CDR3 is TGTGCCAGCAGCTTAGCACGGAACACTGAAGCTTTCTTT.

This clone was found once. The chain joins TRBV18 to TRBJ2-2, with 7 positions matching TRBD1. Germline values: CDR1 KGHSH, CDR2 LQKENI. V lost 3 bases to trimming and J lost 3 bases; unmatched junction nucleotides: 4. CDR3 size: 15 residues. The CDR3 here is CASSPNRGDTGELFF. For the CDR3, the DNA is TGTGCCAGCTCACCCAACAGGGGAGACACCGGGGAGCTGTTTTTT.